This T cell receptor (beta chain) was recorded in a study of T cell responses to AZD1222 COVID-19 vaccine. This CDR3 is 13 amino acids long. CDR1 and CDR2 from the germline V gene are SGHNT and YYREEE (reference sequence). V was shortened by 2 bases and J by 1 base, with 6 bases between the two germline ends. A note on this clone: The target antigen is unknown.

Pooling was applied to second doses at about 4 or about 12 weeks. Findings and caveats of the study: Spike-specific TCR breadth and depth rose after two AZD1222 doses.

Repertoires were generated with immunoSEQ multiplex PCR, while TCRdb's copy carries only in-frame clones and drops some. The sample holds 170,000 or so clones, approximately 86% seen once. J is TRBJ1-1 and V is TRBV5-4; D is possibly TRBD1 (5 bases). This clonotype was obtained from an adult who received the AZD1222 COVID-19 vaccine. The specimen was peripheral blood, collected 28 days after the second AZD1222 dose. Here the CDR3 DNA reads TGTGCCAGCAGCTTAAGGGGGAACACTGAAGCTTTCTTT. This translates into CASSLRGNTEAFF.